The 19 T cell receptor beta chains below were found in one sample sequenced in a study of beta chain features in type 1 diabetes. The isolated RNA, all of it, was reverse transcribed, so expressed TCRB transcripts were what got sequenced. Produced via immunoSEQ multiplex PCR; TCRdb's table is partial and in-frame only. The table lists about 450,000 clones, more than 9.5% of them singletons. The material sequenced was naive CD4+ T cells from blood. These receptor sequences come from a woman aged 18-29 years in good health.

This clone has only a few counts. The chain joins TRBV4-3 to TRBJ2-1; 7 nucleotides agree with TRBD1. Trimming took 3 bases from V and 0 from J; bases not matched to a gene: 8. The CDR3 is made up of 17 amino acids. From germline, CDR1 is LGHNA and CDR2 YSLEER. The CDR3 spells CASSHYYRDSSYNEQFF. Written as DNA, the CDR3 is TGCGCCAGCAGCCACTACTACAGGGACAGCTCCTACAATGAGCAGTTCTTC.

The rearrangement links TRBV4-1 to TRBJ1-4; D unclear. The CDR3 consists of 18 residues. In germline, CDR1 is MGHRA, CDR2 YSYEKL. Trimming pared 3 bases from V and 3 bases from J, leaving 20 bases between. The CDR3 nucleotides read TGCGCCAGCAGCCACACCTTGGGAGGGCCTGCGGCTAATGAAAAACTGTTTTTT. It yields the protein CASSHTLGGPAANEKLFF.

The chain employs TRBV7-9 and TRBJ2-5, with D perhaps matching TRBD2 (5 bases). Germline CDR1 SEHNR, CDR2 FQNEAQ (reference sequence). The CDR3 extends over 15 amino acids. V lost 3 bases, J lost 3 bases, and 14 bases lay in between. The CDR3 bases are TGTGCCAGCAGCTTTAGTTCGCTAGCAGAAGAGACCCAGTACTTC. Its translation is CASSFSSLAEETQYF.

This clone was seen a few times. CDR3 in amino acids: CAKAKEYEQYF. The CDR3 region has the DNA TGCGCCAAGGCCAAGGAGTACGAGCAGTACTTC. The chain recombines TRBV4-3 with TRBJ2-7; no definite D call. This CDR3 is 11 amino acids long. Looked up from germline, CDR1 is LGHNA and CDR2 is YSLEER. Trimming left V 10 bases short and J 4 bases short, with 11 bases between.

The rearrangement joins TRBV5-1 to TRBJ2-1, with D possibly being TRBD1 or TRBD2 (5 bases each). Looked up from germline, CDR1 is SGHRS and CDR2 is YFSETQ. V was trimmed by 0 bases and J by 1 base, leaving 11 bases between them. The length of the CDR3 is 16 residues. The CDR3 DNA follows: TGCGCCAGCAGCTTGGTAGCGTCAGGGTCCTACAATGAGCAGTTCTTC. This sequence encodes CASSLVASGSYNEQFF.

This clone has more than one count but fewer than ten. This specimen includes other DNA sequences encoding the same CDR3. The chain links TRBV7-9 to TRBJ2-5, with no clear D. CDR3 size: 12 residues. The V gene's germline CDR1 is SEHNR and CDR2 FQNEAQ (reference sequence). V shed 4 bases and J shed 1 base, with 4 bases lying between them. This CDR3 is CASSSVQETQYF. CDR3 DNA sequence: TGTGCCAGCAGCTCTGTCCAAGAGACCCAGTACTTC.

There are a few counts of this clone. The V call is TRBV30, the J call TRBJ2-3, with 9 bases aligning to TRBD2. The CDR3 covers 17 residues. V trimming: 0 bases; J trimming: 3 bases; junction bases outside the gene matches: 10. Per the germline V gene, CDR1 is GTSNPN and CDR2 is SVGIG (reference sequence). As DNA, the CDR3 is TGTGCCTGGAGTGTATGGAGGACTAGCGTTGGGACAGATACGCAGTATTTT. Translating it yields CAWSVWRTSVGTDTQYF.

This clone was recorded a few times. The V call is TRBV25-1, the J call TRBJ1-6; D remains ambiguous. CDR1 and CDR2 (germline): MGHDK, SYGVNS. The CDR3 is made up of 12 amino acids. Trimming shortened V by 1 base and J by 7 bases, and 2 bases separated the two germline ends. Here the CDR3 DNA reads TGTGCCAGCAGTGAATTAAATTCACCCCTCCACTTT. The encoded protein is CASSELNSPLHF. Filled out from reference TRBV25-1 and TRBJ1-6, the complete variable domain reads EADIYQTPRYLVIGTGKKITLECSQTMGHDKMYWYQQDPGMELHLIHYSYGVNSTEKGDLSSESTVSRIRTEHFPLTLESARPSHTSQYLCASSELNSPLHFGNGTRLTVT.

The V and J genes are TRBV25-1 and TRBJ2-7; TRBD1 aligns across 9 bases. V lost 5 bases, J lost 7 bases, and 9 bases stayed unmatched. The CDR3 loop spans 14 amino acids. Germline loops: CDR1 MGHDK, CDR2 SYGVNS. CDR3 in amino acids: CASSLTGGIGEQYF. Here the CDR3 DNA reads TGTGCCAGCAGTTTGACAGGGGGAATAGGGGAGCAGTACTTC.

This clone was seen only a few times. The V call is TRBV15, the J call TRBJ2-3; D might be TRBD2 (5 bases). V shed 1 base and J shed 4 bases, with 9 bases lying between them. CDR3 length equals 14 residues. The germline gives CDR1 LNHNV, CDR2 YYDKDF (reference sequence). The CDR3 DNA is TGTGCCACCAGCAGAGGTCCAGCGGCAGATACGCAGTATTTT. Translation gives CATSRGPAADTQYF.

The sample holds a few counts of this clone. The CDR3 sequence: CAISESVEGYTF. CDR3 coding DNA: TGTGCCATCAGTGAGTCGGTCGAGGGCTACACCTTC. This chain joins TRBV10-3 and TRBJ1-2; D is unresolved. CDR1 and CDR2 from the germline V gene are ENHRY and SYGVKD. The CDR3 is made up of 12 amino acids. Deletions cut 0 bases from V and 8 bases from J, with 7 bases between.

This clone has a handful of counts. The genes are TRBV14 and TRBJ1-4, with D uncertain. V was cut by 3 bases and J by 10 bases, with 15 bases left in between. This CDR3 has 14 residues. CDR1 and CDR2 from the germline V gene are SGHDN and FVKESK. In nucleotides, the CDR3 is TGTGCCAGCAGCCAGATGGTATCCCCGGGAAAACTGTTTTTT. Protein product: CASSQMVSPGKLFF.

J is TRBJ2-4 and V is TRBV19, with 9 bases aligning to TRBD1. Losses at the gene ends were 3 bases for V and 8 bases for J; bases not matched to a gene: 5. The length of the CDR3 is 14 residues. CDR1 and CDR2 (germline): LNHDA, SQIVND (reference sequence). The CDR3 sequence is CASSIWDRADIQYF. CDR3 nucleotide sequence: TGTGCCAGTAGTATTTGGGACAGGGCGGACATTCAGTACTTC.

In its sample, this clone was seen a few times. The chain uses TRBV7-2 and TRBJ2-1, with TRBD1 matching over 9 bases. Germline V gives CDR1 SGHTA, CDR2 FQGNSA. V was pared by 3 bases and J by 4 bases, with 7 bases of the junction left unmatched. The CDR3 totals 16 residues. CDR3 sequence: CASSLSWDREYNEQFF. The CDR3 DNA sequence: TGTGCCAGCAGCTTGTCCTGGGACAGGGAGTACAATGAGCAGTTCTTC. The variable domain in full, completed from reference TRBV7-2 and TRBJ2-1, reads GAGVSQSPSNKVTEKGKDVELRCDPISGHTALYWYRQSLGQGLEFLIYFQGNSAPDKSGLPSDRFSAERTGGSVSTLTIQRTQQEDSAVYLCASSLSWDREYNEQFFGPGTRLTVL.

For this clone: The junction and the germline gene differ at one end; a read error may be behind it. This sequence joins TRBV7-2 and TRBJ2-3, with TRBD1 as a possible D gene (6 bases). The CDR3 runs 14 residues. Germline V gene data show CDR1 as SGHTA and CDR2 as FQGNSA. As DNA, the CDR3 is TGTGCCGGCAGCACAGGGAAGGGCACAGATACGCAGTATTTT. Its protein is CAGSTGKGTDTQYF.

The chain links TRBV5-1 to TRBJ1-1; tentatively, D is TRBD1 (5 bases). Trimming pared 1 base from V and 11 bases from J, leaving 21 bases between. The CDR3 has 15 residues. Germline assignment: CDR1 SGHRS and CDR2 YFSETQ. CDR3 bases: TGCGCCAGCAGCTTGAGGAGTGACAGTCCTCTATTTGCTTTCTTT. Its translation: CASSLRSDSPLFAFF.

In its sample, this clone was seen a few times. This sequence joins TRBV9 and TRBJ1-3; 9 bases match TRBD1. After removal of 7 bases from V and 0 bases from J, the junction contained 5 bases not matched to a gene. The CDR3 contains 15 residues. The V gene's germline CDR1 is SGDLS and CDR2 YYNGEE. The DNA for the CDR3 is TGTGCCAGCGGACAGGGGAAGTACTCTGGAAACACCATATATTTT. Residues: CASGQGKYSGNTIYF.

This clone was detected only a few times. The J gene is TRBJ2-1, the V gene TRBV7-8; the match to TRBD1 covers 10 bases. Per the germline V gene, CDR1 is SGHVS and CDR2 is FQNEAQ. J was trimmed by 1 base and V by 2 bases; bases with no gene match: 5. CDR3 size: 17 residues. Here the CDR3 DNA reads TGTGCCAGCAGCTTAAGACAGGGGGCGATTTCCTACAATGAGCAGTTCTTC. Translating it yields CASSLRQGAISYNEQFF.

This clone was detected ten times or more. V usage is TRBV9 and J usage is TRBJ2-1; D perhaps matches TRBD1 (5 bases). Per germline, CDR1 SGDLS and CDR2 YYNGEE. The CDR3 sequence is 13 residues long. V was cut by 3 bases and J by 9 bases, with 13 bases left in between. DNA of the CDR3: TGTGCCAGCAGCGACGACAGCTGGAGTGAGCAGTTCTTC. Protein product: CASSDDSWSEQFF.